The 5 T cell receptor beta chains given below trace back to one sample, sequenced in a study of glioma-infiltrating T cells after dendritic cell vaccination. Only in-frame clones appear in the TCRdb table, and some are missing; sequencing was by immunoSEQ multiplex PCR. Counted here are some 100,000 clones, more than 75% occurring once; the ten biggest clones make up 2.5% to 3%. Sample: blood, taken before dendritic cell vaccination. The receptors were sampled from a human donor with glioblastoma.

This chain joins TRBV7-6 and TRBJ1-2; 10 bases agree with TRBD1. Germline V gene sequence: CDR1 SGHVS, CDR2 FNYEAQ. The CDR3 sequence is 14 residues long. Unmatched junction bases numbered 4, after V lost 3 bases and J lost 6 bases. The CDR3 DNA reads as TGTGCCAGCAGCTTGACCGGGACAGGGGATGGCTACACCTTC. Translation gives CASSLTGTGDGYTF. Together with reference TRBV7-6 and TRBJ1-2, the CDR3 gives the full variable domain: GAGVSQSPRYKVTKRGQDVALRCDPISGHVSLYWYRQALGQGPEFLTYFNYEAQQDKSGLPNDRFSAERPEGSISTLTIQRTEQRDSAMYRCASSLTGTGDGYTFGSGTRLTVV.

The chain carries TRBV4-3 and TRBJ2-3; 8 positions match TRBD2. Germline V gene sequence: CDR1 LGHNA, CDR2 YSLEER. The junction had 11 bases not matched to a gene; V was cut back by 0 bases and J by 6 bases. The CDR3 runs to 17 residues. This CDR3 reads CASSQDWGLVGGDTQYF. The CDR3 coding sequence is TGCGCCAGCAGCCAAGACTGGGGACTAGTGGGGGGGGATACGCAGTATTTT.

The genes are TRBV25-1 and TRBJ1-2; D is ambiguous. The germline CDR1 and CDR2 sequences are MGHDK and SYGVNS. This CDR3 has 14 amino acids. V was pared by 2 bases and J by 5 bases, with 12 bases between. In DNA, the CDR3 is TGTGCCAGCAGTGAAGCTCTAGTCCTGTATGGCTACACCTTC. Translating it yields CASSEALVLYGYTF.

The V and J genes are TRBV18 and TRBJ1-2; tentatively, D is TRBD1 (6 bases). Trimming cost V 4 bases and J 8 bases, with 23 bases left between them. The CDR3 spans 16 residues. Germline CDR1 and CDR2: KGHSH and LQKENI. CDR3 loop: CASSQSGQHAGGGYTF. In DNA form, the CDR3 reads TGTGCCAGCTCACAATCCGGACAGCATGCCGGGGGGGGCTACACCTTC.

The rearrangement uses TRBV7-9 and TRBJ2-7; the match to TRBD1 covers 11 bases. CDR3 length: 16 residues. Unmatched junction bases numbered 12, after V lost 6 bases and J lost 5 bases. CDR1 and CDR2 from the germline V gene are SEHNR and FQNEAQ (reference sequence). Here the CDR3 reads CASRSPEDRGRDEQYF. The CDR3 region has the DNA TGTGCCAGCAGATCTCCGGAGGACAGGGGGCGCGACGAGCAGTACTTC.